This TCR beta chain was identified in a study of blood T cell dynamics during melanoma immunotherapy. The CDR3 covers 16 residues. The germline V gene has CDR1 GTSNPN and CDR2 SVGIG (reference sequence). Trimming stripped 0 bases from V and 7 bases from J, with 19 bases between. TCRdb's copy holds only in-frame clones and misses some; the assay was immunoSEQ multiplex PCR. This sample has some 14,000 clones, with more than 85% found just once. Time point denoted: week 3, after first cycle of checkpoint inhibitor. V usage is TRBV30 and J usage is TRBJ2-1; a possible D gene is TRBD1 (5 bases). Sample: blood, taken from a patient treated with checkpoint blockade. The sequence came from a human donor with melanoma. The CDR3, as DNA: TGTGCCTGGAGTGTAAAAGTGTATGGCAGGGAAAATGAGCAGTTCTTC. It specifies CAWSVKVYGRENEQFF.